These 32 T cell receptor beta chains were all obtained from the same sample, sequenced in a study of Ad26.COV2.S vaccination and SARS-CoV-2 variants. Treatment: roughly 20 received Ad26.COV2.S at low or high dose, single or two shots; about 5 received placebo; per-sample allocation not given. The study sampled participants on day 63 after the first vaccine or placebo injection. The table came from immunoSEQ multiplex PCR; TCRdb's copy has only in-frame clones and leaves some out. The table includes fewer than 800,000 clones, around 89% detected once. The sample consisted of peripheral blood, taken in a trial of Ad26.COV2.S vaccine versus placebo. Receptors originate from a person aged 18-60 years who received the Ad26.COV2.S COVID-19 vaccine or a placebo.

V is TRBV4-3 and J is TRBJ1-2; D possibly corresponds to TRBD1 (5 bases). This CDR3 has 16 amino acids. The germline V gene has CDR1 LGHNA and CDR2 YSLEER. V gave up 0 bases and J gave up 4 bases, with 15 bases separating them. The CDR3 nucleotides read TGCGCCAGCAGCCAAGATGTAAAAGGGGTGGCCTATGGCTACACCTTC. As protein: CASSQDVKGVAYGYTF.

This clone came up once. The chain joins TRBV6-2 or TRBV6-3 to TRBJ1-5; D remains ambiguous. CDR1 and CDR2 (germline): MNHEY, SVGEGT. Trimming pared 2 bases from V and 6 bases from J, leaving 8 bases between. The CDR3 length is 13 residues. The CDR3 is CASSYRTGQPQHF. The CDR3 DNA follows: TGTGCCAGCAGTTACCGCACGGGTCAGCCCCAGCATTTT.

The rearrangement links TRBV5-1 to TRBJ2-2; TRBD2 aligns across 7 bases. The CDR3 totals 15 residues. Germline assignment: CDR1 SGHRS and CDR2 YFSETQ. V was pared by 4 bases and J by 0 bases, with 3 bases of the junction left unmatched. CDR3 sequence: CASSPAGANTGELFF. CDR3 nucleotides: TGCGCCAGCAGCCCGGCGGGGGCGAACACCGGGGAGCTGTTTTTT.

The chain recombines TRBV5-1 with TRBJ2-5; 10 bases are a match to TRBD1. CDR3 length: 16 residues. J was trimmed by 4 bases and V by 3 bases; bases with no gene match: 9. Germline-derived CDR1 and CDR2 are SGHRS and YFSETQ. The CDR3 protein is CASSSTPDRGPETQYF. The CDR3 nucleotides read TGCGCCAGCAGCTCCACCCCCGACAGGGGGCCAGAGACCCAGTACTTC. The variable domain in full, with the rest retrieved from reference TRBV5-1 and TRBJ2-5, is KAGVTQTPRYLIKTRGQQVTLSCSPISGHRSVSWYQQTPGQGLQFLFEYFSETQRNKGNFPGRFSGRQFSNSRSEMNVSTLELGDSALYLCASSSTPDRGPETQYFGPGTRLLVL.

As DNA, the CDR3 is TGTGCCAGCTCCTCTAGCTCCTACGAGCAGTACTTC. Residues: CASSSSSYEQYF. The rearrangement joins TRBV18 to TRBJ2-7; D uncertain. The ends were cut back, 6 bases at V and 0 bases at J, with 6 bases in the middle. Per the germline V gene, CDR1 is KGHSH and CDR2 is LQKENI. The CDR3 runs to 12 residues.

This clone was picked up one time. The rearrangement links TRBV7-6 to TRBJ1-1; D remains unclear. CDR3 length: 14 amino acids. Germline values: CDR1 SGHVS, CDR2 FNYEAQ. V was clipped by 5 bases and J by 1 base, with 11 bases between them. CDR3 sequence reads: CASSHPGGNTEAFF. Written as DNA, the CDR3 is TGTGCCAGCAGCCACCCAGGAGGGAACACTGAAGCTTTCTTT.

This clone was seen only a few times. CDR3 coding DNA: TGTGCCAGCAGCACCCGGGACCCGCAGGGGACTGAAGCTTTCTTT. It yields the protein CASSTRDPQGTEAFF. This chain connects TRBV6-5 to TRBJ1-1, with D possibly TRBD1 on 6 matching bases. This CDR3 is 15 amino acids long. CDR1 and CDR2 from the germline V gene are MNHEY and SVGAGI. The germline V and J ends were trimmed by 6 bases and 5 bases, with 19 bases remaining between them.

The gene calls are TRBV3-1 (or the pseudogene TRBV3-2) and TRBJ2-2; 8 positions agree with TRBD2. V lost 8 bases and J lost 4; bases outside the gene matches: 3. Per the germline V gene, CDR1 is LGHDT and CDR2 is YNNKEL (reference sequence). The CDR3 length is 13 residues. The CDR3 reads CASRAGGTGELFF. CDR3 bases: TGTGCCAGCCGTGCGGGGGGCACCGGGGAGCTGTTTTTT.

The V gene is TRBV7-2, the J gene TRBJ1-1; D ambiguous. In germline, CDR1 is SGHTA, CDR2 FQGNSA. The CDR3 has 13 amino acids. The germline V and J ends were trimmed by 1 base and 1 base, with 4 bases remaining between them. The CDR3 DNA sequence: TGTGCCAGCAGCTTAGAACAGAACACTGAAGCTTTCTTT. It translates to CASSLEQNTEAFF.

This clone was counted once. The gene calls are TRBV12-5 and TRBJ2-1, with 10 bases identical to TRBD2. Per germline, CDR1 LGHNT and CDR2 FRNRAP. The junction had 12 bases not matched to a gene; V was cut back by 5 bases and J by 8 bases. The CDR3 extends over 16 amino acids. CDR3 sequence: CASGAYSSGSHHEQFF. The DNA of the CDR3 is TGTGCTAGTGGTGCCTATTCTAGCGGGAGCCACCATGAGCAGTTCTTC. The complete variable domain, with remaining parts taken from reference TRBV12-5 and TRBJ2-1, reads DARVTQTPRHKVTEMGQEVTMRCQPILGHNTVFWYRQTMMQGLELLAYFRNRAPLDDSGMPKDRFSAEMPDATLATLKIQPSEPRDSAVYFCASGAYSSGSHHEQFFGPGTRLTVL.

The chain links TRBV25-1 to TRBJ2-3; the D is unclear. The CDR3 contains 13 residues. V was shortened by 6 bases and J by 0 bases, with 7 bases between the two germline ends. Germline V lookup: CDR1 MGHDK, CDR2 SYGVNS. The CDR3 sequence is CASRIASTDTQYF. The DNA of the CDR3 is TGTGCCAGCAGGATAGCTAGCACAGATACGCAGTATTTT. Looking up the rest from reference TRBV25-1 and TRBJ2-3 gives the full variable domain: EADIYQTPRYLVIGTGKKITLECSQTMGHDKMYWYQQDPGMELHLIHYSYGVNSTEKGDLSSESTVSRIRTEHFPLTLESARPSHTSQYLCASRIASTDTQYFGPGTRLTVL.

This sequence joins TRBV4-3 and TRBJ2-2; the D is unclear. Germline-derived CDR1 and CDR2 are LGHNA and YSLEER. Trimming pared 1 base from V and 4 bases from J, leaving 13 bases between. The CDR3 sequence is 16 residues long. This chain's CDR3 is CASSQGIPTSTGELFF. As DNA, the CDR3 is TGCGCCAGCAGCCAAGGAATCCCGACTTCCACCGGGGAGCTGTTTTTT.

The chain carries TRBV6-6 and TRBJ1-4; D not resolved. Germline CDR1 is MNHNY and CDR2 is SVGAGI (reference sequence). CDR3 length equals 14 residues. The ends were cut back, 7 bases at V and 4 bases at J, with 13 bases in the middle. The CDR3 loop reads CASNEPGYNEKLFF. In DNA form, the CDR3 reads TGTGCCAGCAACGAACCGGGATATAATGAAAAACTGTTTTTT.

The V and J genes are TRBV27 and TRBJ1-6; D is uncertain. This CDR3 has 16 amino acids. From germline, CDR1 is MNHEY and CDR2 SMNVEV (reference sequence). Trimming removed 0 bases at V and 8 bases at J, with 14 bases between. This CDR3 reads CASSLSISLPHSPLHF. CDR3 sequence (DNA): TGTGCCAGCAGTTTATCGATTTCCCTACCCCATTCACCCCTCCACTTT.

The rearrangement joins TRBV27 to TRBJ2-3; 13 bases are shared with TRBD2. Germline loops: CDR1 MNHEY, CDR2 SMNVEV (reference sequence). CDR3 length: 16 residues. J was trimmed by 6 bases and V by 5 bases; bases with no gene match: 8. CDR3 region: CASSPWTSGSPDTQYF. In nucleotides, the CDR3 is TGTGCCAGCAGTCCTTGGACTAGCGGGAGTCCCGATACGCAGTATTTT.

The V call is TRBV18, the J call TRBJ2-7; a weak D match, TRBD1 (6 bases). V dropped 1 base and J dropped 5 bases, with 9 bases sitting between them. This CDR3 has 13 amino acids. Germline lookup yields CDR1 KGHSH and CDR2 LQKENI. CDR3 coding DNA: TGTGCCAGCTCACCACTCCACAGGGACGAGCAGTACTTC. Translating it yields CASSPLHRDEQYF.

V usage is TRBV18 and J usage is TRBJ2-7, with D hard to call. The CDR3 has 14 residues. CDR1 and CDR2 (germline): KGHSH, LQKENI. V dropped 5 bases and J dropped 2 bases, with 13 bases sitting between them. The CDR3 bases are TGTGCCAGCTCAACCCGGGCGAGACCCTACGAGCAGTACTTC. This codes for CASSTRARPYEQYF.

CDR3 in amino acids: CASSQVGRGNYGYTF. DNA for the CDR3: TGCGCCAGCAGCCAAGTAGGCAGGGGGAACTATGGCTACACCTTC. This chain connects TRBV4-3 to TRBJ1-2; the match to TRBD1 covers 7 bases. Germline V CDR1 and CDR2: LGHNA, YSLEER. CDR3 size: 15 residues. J gave up 2 bases and V 1 base, and 4 bases lay outside the gene matches.

J is TRBJ2-3 and V is TRBV24-1; tentatively, D is TRBD2 (6 bases). Per the germline V gene, CDR1 is KGHDR and CDR2 is SFDVKD. The V and J ends lost 1 base and 1 base respectively, with 20 bases between them. The CDR3 runs 19 residues. Here the CDR3 DNA reads TGTGCCACCAGTGATTTTAAGTGGTGGGGGGACGCAGGCACAGATACGCAGTATTTT. This encodes CATSDFKWWGDAGTDTQYF.

The CDR3 bases are TGTGCCTGGAGTGGGGACTACTCCTACAATGAGCAGTTCTTC. Encoded protein: CAWSGDYSYNEQFF. The chain uses TRBV30 and TRBJ2-1, with 7 positions matching TRBD2. With V trimmed by 1 base and J by 0 bases, 0 bases remained unmatched. Germline-derived CDR1 and CDR2 are GTSNPN and SVGIG (reference sequence). The CDR3 runs 14 residues. Variable domain in full (rest from reference TRBV30 and TRBJ2-1): SQTIHQWPATLVQPVGSPLSLECTVEGTSNPNLYWYRQAAGRGLQLLFYSVGIGQISSEVPQNLSASRPQDRQFILSSKKLLLSDSGFYLCAWSGDYSYNEQFFGPGTRLTVL.

The chain links TRBV3-1 (or the pseudogene TRBV3-2) to TRBJ2-3, with 7 bases aligning to TRBD2. Germline V gene data show CDR1 as LGHDT and CDR2 as YNNKEL (reference sequence). This CDR3 spans 14 amino acids. Losses at the gene ends were 2 bases for V and 5 bases for J; bases not matched to a gene: 4. The CDR3 spells CASSQPGRGDTQYF. The DNA of the CDR3 is TGTGCCAGCAGCCAACCGGGGAGGGGAGATACGCAGTATTTT.

CDR3 amino acids: CASSFTDGETQYF. CDR3 bases: TGTGCCAGCAGCTTCACGGACGGGGAGACCCAGTACTTC. The rearrangement links TRBV5-4 to TRBJ2-5, with D hard to call. CDR3 size: 13 residues. V lost 2 bases and J 5 bases, leaving 10 bases between the germline ends. CDR1 and CDR2 (germline): SGHNT, YYREEE (reference sequence).

The count of this clone is one. The chain has TRBV5-1 and TRBJ2-1, with a possible D match to TRBD2 (5 bases). CDR1 and CDR2 from the germline V gene are SGHRS and YFSETQ. This CDR3 is 14 amino acids long. Trimming left V 1 base short and J 5 bases short, with 10 bases between. CDR3 protein: CASSLQDSNNEQFF. The CDR3, as DNA: TGCGCCAGCAGCTTGCAGGACTCAAACAATGAGCAGTTCTTC.

This chain links TRBV4-1 with TRBJ1-1, with a possible D match to TRBD1 (5 bases). Between the trimmed V and J ends, which lost 3 bases and 1 base, there was a span of 12 bases. The germline V gene encodes CDR1 MGHRA and CDR2 YSYEKL. This CDR3 region has 15 residues. The CDR3 is CASSQEPGPNTEAFF. CDR3 DNA sequence: TGCGCCAGCAGCCAGGAGCCAGGGCCGAACACTGAAGCTTTCTTT.

The V gene is TRBV6-6, the J gene TRBJ2-2; TRBD1 agrees at 7 bases. This CDR3 is built from 17 residues. The J segment lost 2 bases and the V segment lost 5 bases, leaving 11 bases of the junction unmatched. CDR1 and CDR2 (germline): MNHNY, SVGAGI (reference sequence). The CDR3 region has the DNA TGTGCCAGCAGTCCGTTCGTAGGACAGGCTAACACCGGGGAGCTGTTTTTT. It encodes CASSPFVGQANTGELFF.

The rearrangement joins TRBV11-3 to TRBJ2-2; 7 bases fit TRBD1. This CDR3 is built from 15 residues. The germline gives CDR1 SGHNT, CDR2 YENEEA. With 2 bases clipped from V and 5 bases from J, the junction kept 5 bases outside the gene matches. Here the CDR3 reads CASSLRGGSTGELFF. CDR3 nucleotides: TGTGCCAGCAGCTTAAGAGGGGGCAGTACCGGGGAGCTGTTTTTT.

This chain links TRBV11-2 with TRBJ2-3, with D unresolved. This CDR3 comprises 14 residues. The V and J ends lost 5 bases and 2 bases respectively, with 11 bases between them. CDR1 is SGHAT, CDR2 FQNNGV, per germline. CDR3 in DNA: TGTGCCAGCAGCAAAAGCGTGTTCACAGATACGCAGTATTTT. Its translation: CASSKSVFTDTQYF.

The chain links TRBV6-2 or TRBV6-3 to TRBJ2-2; the match to TRBD2 covers 13 bases. This CDR3 spans 16 amino acids. The germline V gene has CDR1 MNHEY and CDR2 SVGEGT. The J segment lost 6 bases and the V segment lost 6 bases, leaving 7 bases of the junction unmatched. This CDR3 is CASSPTSGRASGELFF. The CDR3 bases are TGTGCCAGCAGCCCTACTAGCGGGAGGGCCTCCGGGGAGCTGTTTTTT.

The chain is built from TRBV7-2 and TRBJ2-5, with 9 bases aligning to TRBD2. The V segment lost 2 bases and the J segment 4 bases; nucleotides outside the gene matches: 2. The CDR3 consists of 14 residues. CDR1 is SGHTA and CDR2 is FQGNSA in the germline V gene. This CDR3 is CASSLMRGGETQYF. The CDR3 nucleotides are TGTGCCAGCAGCTTAATGCGGGGGGGAGAGACCCAGTACTTC. The full variable domain, its missing parts supplied by reference TRBV7-2 and TRBJ2-5, is GAGVSQSPSNKVTEKGKDVELRCDPISGHTALYWYRQSLGQGLEFLIYFQGNSAPDKSGLPSDRFSAERTGGSVSTLTIQRTQQEDSAVYLCASSLMRGGETQYFGPGTRLLVL.

As for this clone: Other DNA sequences from this sample encode an identical CDR3 as well. This chain links TRBV18 with TRBJ1-5, with D maybe TRBD1 (5 bases). The V and J ends lost 3 bases and 5 bases respectively, with 8 bases between them. The CDR3 covers 13 residues. Germline values: CDR1 KGHSH, CDR2 LQKENI. The CDR3 loop is CASSPGRDQPQHF. The DNA of the CDR3 is TGTGCCAGCTCACCCGGCAGGGATCAGCCCCAGCATTTT.

This clone was recorded only once. In DNA, the CDR3 is TGTGCCAGTGAGGGAGGTTGGGGCTATGGCTACACCTTC. This gives the protein CASEGGWGYGYTF. This chain links TRBV19 with TRBJ1-2; D uncertain. The germline V and J ends were trimmed by 8 bases and 4 bases, with 14 bases remaining between them. Germline V gene data show CDR1 as LNHDA and CDR2 as SQIVND (reference sequence). There are 13 residues in the CDR3. Full variable domain (remainder filled in from reference TRBV19 and TRBJ1-2): DGGITQSPKYLFRKEGQNVTLSCEQNLNHDAMYWYRQDPGQGLRLIYYSQIVNDFQKGDIAEGYSVSREKKESFPLTVTSAQKNPTAFYLCASEGGWGYGYTFGSGTRLTVV.

The chain recombines TRBV7-2 with TRBJ2-7; perhaps TRBD2 as D (5 bases). Germline CDR1 SGHTA, CDR2 FQGNSA. The V end was cut by 1 base, the J end by 2 bases, with 12 bases between. CDR3 size: 15 residues. The CDR3 sequence: CASSLDRTAAYEQYF. CDR3 nucleotide sequence: TGTGCCAGCAGCTTAGATAGGACTGCTGCCTACGAGCAGTACTTC.